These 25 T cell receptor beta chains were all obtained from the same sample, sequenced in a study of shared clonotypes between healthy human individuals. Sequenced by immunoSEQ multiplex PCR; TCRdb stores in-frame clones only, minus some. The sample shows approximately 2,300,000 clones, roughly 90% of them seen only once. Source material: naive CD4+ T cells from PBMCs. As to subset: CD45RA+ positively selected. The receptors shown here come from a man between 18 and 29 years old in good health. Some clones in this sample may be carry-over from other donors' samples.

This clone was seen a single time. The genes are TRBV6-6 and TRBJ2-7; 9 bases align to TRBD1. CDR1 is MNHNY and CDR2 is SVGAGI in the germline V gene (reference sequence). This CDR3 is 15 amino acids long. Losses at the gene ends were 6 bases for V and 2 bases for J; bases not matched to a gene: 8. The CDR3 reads CASRGSRTGAYEQYF. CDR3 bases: TGTGCCAGCAGAGGCTCACGGACAGGGGCCTACGAGCAGTACTTC.

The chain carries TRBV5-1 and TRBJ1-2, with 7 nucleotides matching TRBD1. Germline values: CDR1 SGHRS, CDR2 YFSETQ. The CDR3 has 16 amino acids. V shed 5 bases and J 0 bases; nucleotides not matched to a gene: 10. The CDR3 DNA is TGCGCCAGCAGTATACAGGGGCCCATAGCTAACTATGGCTACACCTTC. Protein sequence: CASSIQGPIANYGYTF.

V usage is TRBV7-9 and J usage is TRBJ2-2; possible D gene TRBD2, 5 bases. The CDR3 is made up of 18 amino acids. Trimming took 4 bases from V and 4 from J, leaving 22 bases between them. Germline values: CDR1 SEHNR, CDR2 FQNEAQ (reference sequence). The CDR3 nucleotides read TGTGCCAGCAGCTCCCCTGGGGTCGGGAATTGGGGCACCGGGGAGCTGTTTTTT. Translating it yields CASSSPGVGNWGTGELFF.

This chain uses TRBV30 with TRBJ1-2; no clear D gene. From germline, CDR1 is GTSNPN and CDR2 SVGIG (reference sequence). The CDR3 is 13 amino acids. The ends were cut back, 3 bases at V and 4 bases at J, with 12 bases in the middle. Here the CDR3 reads CAWSLGVVYGYTF. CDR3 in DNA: TGTGCCTGGAGCCTGGGCGTGGTCTATGGCTACACCTTC. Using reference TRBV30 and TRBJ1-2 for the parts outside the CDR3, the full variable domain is SQTIHQWPATLVQPVGSPLSLECTVEGTSNPNLYWYRQAAGRGLQLLFYSVGIGQISSEVPQNLSASRPQDRQFILSSKKLLLSDSGFYLCAWSLGVVYGYTFGSGTRLTVV.

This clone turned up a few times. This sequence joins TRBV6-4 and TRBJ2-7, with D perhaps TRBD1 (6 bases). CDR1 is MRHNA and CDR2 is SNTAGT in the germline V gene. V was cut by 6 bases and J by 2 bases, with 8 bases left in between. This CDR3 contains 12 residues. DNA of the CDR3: TGTGCCAGCAGGAGGGACACCTACGAGCAGTACTTC. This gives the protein CASRRDTYEQYF.

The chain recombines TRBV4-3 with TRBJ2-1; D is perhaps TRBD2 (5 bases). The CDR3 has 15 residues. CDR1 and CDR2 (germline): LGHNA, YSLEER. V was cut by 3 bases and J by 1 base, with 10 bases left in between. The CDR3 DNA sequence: TGCGCCAGCAGCCAGAGGGTTGGGTCCTACAATGAGCAGTTCTTC. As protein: CASSQRVGSYNEQFF.

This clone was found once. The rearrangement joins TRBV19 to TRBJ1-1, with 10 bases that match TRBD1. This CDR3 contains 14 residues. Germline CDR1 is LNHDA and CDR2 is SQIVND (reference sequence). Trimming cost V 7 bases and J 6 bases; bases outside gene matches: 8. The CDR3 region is CASILGQGKAEAFF. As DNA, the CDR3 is TGTGCCAGTATCCTGGGACAGGGGAAGGCTGAAGCTTTCTTT.

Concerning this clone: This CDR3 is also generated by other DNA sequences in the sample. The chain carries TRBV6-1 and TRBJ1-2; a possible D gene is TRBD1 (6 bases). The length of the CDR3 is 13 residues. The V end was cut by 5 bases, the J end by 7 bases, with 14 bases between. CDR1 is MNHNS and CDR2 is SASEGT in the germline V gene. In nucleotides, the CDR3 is TGTGCCAGCAGTCCCCTCGGGGGCGGTGGCTACACCTTC. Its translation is CASSPLGGGGYTF.

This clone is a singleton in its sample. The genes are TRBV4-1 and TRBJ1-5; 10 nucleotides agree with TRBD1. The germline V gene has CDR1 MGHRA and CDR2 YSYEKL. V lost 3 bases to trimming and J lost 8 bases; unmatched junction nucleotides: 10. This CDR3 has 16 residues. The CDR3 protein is CASSHPGQGIGKPQHF. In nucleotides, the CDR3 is TGCGCCAGCAGCCACCCGGGACAGGGGATTGGAAAGCCCCAGCATTTT.

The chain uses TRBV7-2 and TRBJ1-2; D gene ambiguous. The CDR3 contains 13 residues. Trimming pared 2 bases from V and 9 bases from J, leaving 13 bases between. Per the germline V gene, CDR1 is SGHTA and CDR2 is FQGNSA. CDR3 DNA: TGTGCCAGCAGCTTATCGGAGGGTGGGAGCTACACCTTC. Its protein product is CASSLSEGGSYTF.

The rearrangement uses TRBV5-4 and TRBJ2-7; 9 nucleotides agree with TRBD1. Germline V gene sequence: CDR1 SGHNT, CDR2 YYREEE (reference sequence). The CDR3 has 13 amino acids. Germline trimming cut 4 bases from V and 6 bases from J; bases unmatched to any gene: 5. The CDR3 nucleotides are TGTGCCAGCAGCCAAGGGACAGGGATCGAGCAGTACTTC. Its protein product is CASSQGTGIEQYF. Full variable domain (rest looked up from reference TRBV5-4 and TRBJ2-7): ETGVTQSPTHLIKTRGQQVTLRCSSQSGHNTVSWYQQALGQGPQFIFQYYREEENGRGNFPPRFSGLQFPNYSSELNVNALELDDSALYLCASSQGTGIEQYFGPGTRLTVT.

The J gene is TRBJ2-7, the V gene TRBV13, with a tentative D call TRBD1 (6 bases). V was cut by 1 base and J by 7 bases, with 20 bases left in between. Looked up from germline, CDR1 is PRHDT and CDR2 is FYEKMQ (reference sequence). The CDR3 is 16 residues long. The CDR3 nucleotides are TGTGCCAGCAGCTTAGAAGGACAGACCTACAAGGGGGAGCAGTACTTC. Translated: CASSLEGQTYKGEQYF. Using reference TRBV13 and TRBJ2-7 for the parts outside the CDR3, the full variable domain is AAGVIQSPRHLIKEKRETATLKCYPIPRHDTVYWYQQGPGQDPQFLISFYEKMQSDKGSIPDRFSAQQFSDYHSELNMSSLELGDSALYFCASSLEGQTYKGEQYFGPGTRLTVT.

The CDR3 coding sequence is TGCAGCGCCCGCCTCGTGGCTGAAGCTTTCTTT. This codes for CSARLVAEAFF. The chain links TRBV29-1 to TRBJ1-1; D is unresolved. The germline gives CDR1 SQVTM, CDR2 ANQGSEA. This CDR3 has 11 residues. V lost 7 bases, J lost 6 bases, and 12 bases lay in between.

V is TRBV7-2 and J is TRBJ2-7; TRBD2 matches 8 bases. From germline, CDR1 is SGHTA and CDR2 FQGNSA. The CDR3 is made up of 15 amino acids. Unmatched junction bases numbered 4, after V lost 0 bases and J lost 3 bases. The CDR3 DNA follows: TGTGCCAGCAGCTTAGCGAGTAGCGGGAACTACGAGCAGTACTTC. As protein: CASSLASSGNYEQYF.

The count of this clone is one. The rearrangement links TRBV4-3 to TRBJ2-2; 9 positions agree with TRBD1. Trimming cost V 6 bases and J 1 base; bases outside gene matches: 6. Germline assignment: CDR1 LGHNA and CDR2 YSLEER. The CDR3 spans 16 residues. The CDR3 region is CASRQNRGRNTGELFF. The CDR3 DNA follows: TGCGCCAGCAGGCAAAACAGGGGGCGGAACACCGGGGAGCTGTTTTTT.

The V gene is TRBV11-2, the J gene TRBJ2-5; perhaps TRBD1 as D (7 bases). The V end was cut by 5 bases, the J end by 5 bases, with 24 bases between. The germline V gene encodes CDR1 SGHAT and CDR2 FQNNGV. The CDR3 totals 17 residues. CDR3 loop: CASSALGRTGGGETQYF. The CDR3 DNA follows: TGTGCCAGCAGCGCCTTGGGTAGGACAGGCGGAGGGGAGACCCAGTACTTC.

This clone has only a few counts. The CDR3 is CASSQTGSTYEQYF. The CDR3, as DNA: TGTGCCAGCAGCCAAACAGGGTCTACCTACGAGCAGTACTTC. V gene TRBV14 combines with J gene TRBJ2-7, with D perhaps matching TRBD1 (6 bases). This CDR3 has 14 residues. Trimming pared 2 bases from V and 2 bases from J, leaving 10 bases between. CDR1 is SGHDN and CDR2 is FVKESK in the germline V gene.

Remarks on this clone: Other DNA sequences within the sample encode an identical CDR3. CDR3: CASSYGTDYGYTF. In DNA form, the CDR3 reads TGTGCCAGCAGTTACGGGACGGATTATGGCTACACCTTC. The chain recombines TRBV6-6 with TRBJ1-2, with a tentative D call TRBD1 (5 bases). Trimming left V 2 bases short and J 5 bases short, with 9 bases between. Germline V gives CDR1 MNHNY, CDR2 SVGAGI (reference sequence). The CDR3 totals 13 residues.

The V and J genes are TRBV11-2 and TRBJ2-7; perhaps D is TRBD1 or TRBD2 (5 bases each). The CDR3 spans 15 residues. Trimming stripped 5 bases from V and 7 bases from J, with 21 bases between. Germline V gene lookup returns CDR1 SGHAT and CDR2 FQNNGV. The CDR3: CASSPPGTYLGEQYF. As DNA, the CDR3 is TGTGCCAGCAGCCCCCCCGGGACGTACCTGGGGGAGCAGTACTTC.

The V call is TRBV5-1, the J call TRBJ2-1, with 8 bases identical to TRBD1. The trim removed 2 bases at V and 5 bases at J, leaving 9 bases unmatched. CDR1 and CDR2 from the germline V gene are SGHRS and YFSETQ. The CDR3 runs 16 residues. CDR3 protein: CASSLWGQALDNEQFF. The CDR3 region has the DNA TGCGCCAGCAGCTTATGGGGACAGGCTCTTGACAATGAGCAGTTCTTC.

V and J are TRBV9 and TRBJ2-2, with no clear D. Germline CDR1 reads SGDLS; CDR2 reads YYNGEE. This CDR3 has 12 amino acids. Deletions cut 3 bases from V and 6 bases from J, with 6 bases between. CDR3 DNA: TGTGCCAGCAGCGAGAGAGCCGGGGAGCTGTTTTTT. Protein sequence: CASSERAGELFF.

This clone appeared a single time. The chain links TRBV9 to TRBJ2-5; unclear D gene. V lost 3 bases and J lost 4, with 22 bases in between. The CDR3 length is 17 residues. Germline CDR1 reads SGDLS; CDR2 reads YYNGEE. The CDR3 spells CASSGLSGNIPLETQYF. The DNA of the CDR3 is TGTGCCAGCAGCGGACTCTCAGGCAACATTCCGCTAGAGACCCAGTACTTC.

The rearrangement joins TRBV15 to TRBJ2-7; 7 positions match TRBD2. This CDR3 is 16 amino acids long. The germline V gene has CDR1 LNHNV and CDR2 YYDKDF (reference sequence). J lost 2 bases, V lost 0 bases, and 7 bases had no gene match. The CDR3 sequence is CATSRDRGVSPYEQYF. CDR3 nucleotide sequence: TGTGCCACCAGCAGAGATCGGGGGGTTTCGCCCTACGAGCAGTACTTC.

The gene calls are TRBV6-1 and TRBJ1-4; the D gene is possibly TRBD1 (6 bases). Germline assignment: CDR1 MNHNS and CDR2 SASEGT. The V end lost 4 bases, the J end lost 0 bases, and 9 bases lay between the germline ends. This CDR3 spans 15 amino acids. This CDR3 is CASSARQATNEKLFF. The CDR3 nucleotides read TGTGCCAGCAGTGCTAGACAGGCAACTAATGAAAAACTGTTTTTT.

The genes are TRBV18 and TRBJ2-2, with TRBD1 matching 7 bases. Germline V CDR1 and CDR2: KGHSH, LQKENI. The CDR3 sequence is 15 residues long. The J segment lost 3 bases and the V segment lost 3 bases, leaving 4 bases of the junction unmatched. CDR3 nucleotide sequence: TGTGCCAGCTCACCCTCGACAGGGTACACCGGGGAGCTGTTTTTT. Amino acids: CASSPSTGYTGELFF.